This TCR beta chain was retrieved from a study of blood T cell repertoires in COVID-19. The data were produced by immunoSEQ multiplex PCR, yet TCRdb's version contains in-frame clones alone and is incomplete. The sample has fewer than 500,000 clones; over 85% are singletons. Sequenced input: peripheral blood. The clonotype originates from a man between 18 and 29 years old with COVID-19, enrolled during active disease.

The CDR3 protein is CASSQTGNNEKLFF. Written as DNA, the CDR3 is TGTGCCAGCAGCCAGACAGGAAATAATGAAAAACTGTTTTTT. The rearrangement links TRBV14 to TRBJ1-4; D perhaps matches TRBD1 (6 bases). The CDR3 is 14 residues long. V gave up 3 bases and J gave up 4 bases, with 9 bases separating them. Germline V CDR1 and CDR2: SGHDN, FVKESK.